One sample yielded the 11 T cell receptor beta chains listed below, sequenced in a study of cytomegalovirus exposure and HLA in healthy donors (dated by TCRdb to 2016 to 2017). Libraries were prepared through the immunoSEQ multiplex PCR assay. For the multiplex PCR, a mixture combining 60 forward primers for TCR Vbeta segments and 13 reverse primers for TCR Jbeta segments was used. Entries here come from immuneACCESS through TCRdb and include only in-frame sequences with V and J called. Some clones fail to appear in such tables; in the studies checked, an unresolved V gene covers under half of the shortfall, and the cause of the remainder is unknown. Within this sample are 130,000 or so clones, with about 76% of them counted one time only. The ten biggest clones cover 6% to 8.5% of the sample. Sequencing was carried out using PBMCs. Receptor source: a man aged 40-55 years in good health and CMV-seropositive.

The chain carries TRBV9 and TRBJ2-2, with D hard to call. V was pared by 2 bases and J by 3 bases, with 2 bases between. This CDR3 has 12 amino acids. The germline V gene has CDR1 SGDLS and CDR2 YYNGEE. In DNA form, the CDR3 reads TGTGCCAGCAGCGTCGACACCGGGGAGCTGTTTTTT. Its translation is CASSVDTGELFF. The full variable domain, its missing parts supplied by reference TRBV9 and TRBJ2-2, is DSGVTQTPKHLITATGQRVTLRCSPRSGDLSVYWYQQSLDQGLQFLIQYYNGEERAKGNILERFSAQQFPDLHSELNLSSLELGDSALYFCASSVDTGELFFGEGSRLTVL.

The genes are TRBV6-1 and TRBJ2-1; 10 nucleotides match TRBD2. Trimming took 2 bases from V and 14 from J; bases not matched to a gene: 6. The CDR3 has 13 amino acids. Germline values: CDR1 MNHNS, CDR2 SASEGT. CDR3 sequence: CASSEWAGTSEFF. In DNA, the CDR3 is TGTGCCAGCAGTGAATGGGCCGGGACTAGCGAGTTCTTC.

DNA for the CDR3: TGTGCCAGCAGTGACTCTGGGGGGTACACCGGGGAGCTGTTTTTT. Its protein is CASSDSGGYTGELFF. V is TRBV6-4 and J is TRBJ2-2; D may be TRBD2 (6 bases). Trimming pared 0 bases from V and 3 bases from J, leaving 8 bases between. The CDR3 sequence is 15 residues long. The germline gives CDR1 MRHNA, CDR2 SNTAGT.

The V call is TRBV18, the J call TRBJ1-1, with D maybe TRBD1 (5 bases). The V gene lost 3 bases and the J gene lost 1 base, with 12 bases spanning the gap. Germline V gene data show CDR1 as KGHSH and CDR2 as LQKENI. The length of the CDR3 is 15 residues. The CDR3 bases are TGTGCCAGCTCACCCCTCCACCAGGGGAACACTGAAGCTTTCTTT. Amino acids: CASSPLHQGNTEAFF. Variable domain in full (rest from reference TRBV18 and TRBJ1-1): NAGVMQNPRHLVRRRGQEARLRCSPMKGHSHVYWYRQLPEEGLKFMVYLQKENIIDESGMPKERFSAEFPKEGPSILRIQQVVRGDSAAYFCASSPLHQGNTEAFFGQGTRLTVV.

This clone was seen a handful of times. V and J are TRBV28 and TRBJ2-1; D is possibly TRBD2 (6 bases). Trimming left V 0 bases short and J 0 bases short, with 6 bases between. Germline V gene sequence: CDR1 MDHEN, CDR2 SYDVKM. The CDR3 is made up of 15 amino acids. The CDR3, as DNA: TGTGCCAGCAGTTTATGGGGGGGCTCCTACAATGAGCAGTTCTTC. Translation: CASSLWGGSYNEQFF.

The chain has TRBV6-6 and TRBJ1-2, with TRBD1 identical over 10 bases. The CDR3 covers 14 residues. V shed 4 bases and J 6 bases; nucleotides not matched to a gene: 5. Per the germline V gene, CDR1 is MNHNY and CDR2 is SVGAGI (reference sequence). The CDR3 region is CASSSTGGADGYTF. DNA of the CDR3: TGTGCCAGCAGTTCGACAGGGGGCGCGGATGGCTACACCTTC.

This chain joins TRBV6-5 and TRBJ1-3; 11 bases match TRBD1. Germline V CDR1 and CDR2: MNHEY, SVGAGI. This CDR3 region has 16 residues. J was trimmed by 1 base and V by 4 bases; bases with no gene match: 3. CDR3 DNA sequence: TGTGCCAGCAGTTGGGGGACAGGGGGATCTGGAAACACCATATATTTT. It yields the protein CASSWGTGGSGNTIYF.

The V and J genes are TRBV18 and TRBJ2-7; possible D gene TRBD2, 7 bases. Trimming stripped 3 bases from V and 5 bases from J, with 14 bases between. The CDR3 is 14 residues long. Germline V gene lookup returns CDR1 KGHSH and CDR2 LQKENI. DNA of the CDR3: TGTGCCAGCTCACCGAAGGGGGGGGTCAACGAGCAGTACTTC. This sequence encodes CASSPKGGVNEQYF.

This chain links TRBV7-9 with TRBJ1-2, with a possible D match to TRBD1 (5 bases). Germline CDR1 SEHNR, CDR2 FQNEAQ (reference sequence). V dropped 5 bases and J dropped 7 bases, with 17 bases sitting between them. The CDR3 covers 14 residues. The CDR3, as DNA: TGTGCCAGCAGCCCCACTACGGGGGGTGGTGGCTACACCTTC. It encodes CASSPTTGGGGYTF.

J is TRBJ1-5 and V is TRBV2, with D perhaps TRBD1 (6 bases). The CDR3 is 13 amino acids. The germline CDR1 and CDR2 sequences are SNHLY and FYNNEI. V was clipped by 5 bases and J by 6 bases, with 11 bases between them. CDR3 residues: CASSYRVSQPQHF. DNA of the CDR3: TGTGCCAGCAGTTACAGGGTTTCTCAGCCCCAGCATTTT. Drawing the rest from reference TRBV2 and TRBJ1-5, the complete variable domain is EPEVTQTPSHQVTQMGQEVILRCVPISNHLYFYWYRQILGQKVEFLVSFYNNEISEKSEIFDDQFSVERPDGSNFTLKIRSTKLEDSAMYFCASSYRVSQPQHFGDGTRLSIL.

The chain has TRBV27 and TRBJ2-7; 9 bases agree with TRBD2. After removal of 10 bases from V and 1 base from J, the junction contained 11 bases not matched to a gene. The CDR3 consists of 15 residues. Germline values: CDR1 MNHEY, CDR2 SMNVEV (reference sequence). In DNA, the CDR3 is TGTGCCACCACCCCAATAGCGGGAGTATCCTACGAGCAGTACTTC. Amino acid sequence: CATTPIAGVSYEQYF.